This T cell receptor beta chain was identified in a study of blood T cells in healthy people across ages. Overall study findings and caveats: Donors of long life had a larger count of naive CD4+ cells and greater diversity than aged donors. Researchers judged that diversity estimates from one million T cells fell short of true values.

Worth noting for this clonotype: The antigen is not known. A much larger clone differs from this one at a single base, so this may be a read error.

Germline V gene data show CDR1 as DFQATT and CDR2 as SNEGSKA (reference sequence). V was shortened by 5 bases and J by 7 bases, with 15 bases between the two germline ends. This CDR3 is built from 12 residues. The second PCR ran about 6 to 11 cycles with a sample-barcoded 5' primer and J-beta primers. TCRdb independently ran MiXCR on the 5' RACE reads; one entry per CDR3 protein. The table includes some 930,000 distinct CDR3 sequences, almost 30% detected once. The same data also went into a second study, on T cells of mothers and their children.

The sequence came from a woman between 40 and 50 years old in good health. This chain links TRBV20-1 with TRBJ2-7, with D possibly matching TRBD2 (6 bases). The source material was blood. Written as DNA, the CDR3 is TGCAGTGCTGAAGGACGCGGGGATGAGCAGTACTTC. Translation: CSAEGRGDEQYF.